This entry concerns a single T cell receptor (beta chain). The data were obtained in a study of blood T cell repertoires in COVID-19. This CDR3 is built from 15 residues. Trimming took 0 bases from V and 0 from J, leaving 7 bases between them. Germline loops: CDR1 SGHRS, CDR2 YFSETQ. Original processing notes: Amplification from reference gene primers served as the basis for estimated nucleated cell counts. Clones were read by immunoSEQ multiplex PCR, and TCRdb kept only the in-frame ones, dropping some. That table supplies the V and J calls and clone size; D and trimming were determined from the DNA. The sample lists some 170,000 clones; approximately 85% were seen once.

Sequencing was performed on peripheral blood. This clonotype was obtained from a woman in her sixties with acute or convalescent COVID-19. The gene calls are TRBV5-1 and TRBJ1-3; no clear D. CDR3 DNA: TGCGCCAGCAGCTTGGATCCGTTCTCTGGAAACACCATATATTTT. This codes for CASSLDPFSGNTIYF.